Following are 21 T cell receptor beta chains from one sample sequenced in a study of blood T cell repertoires in COVID-19. The data were produced by immunoSEQ multiplex PCR, yet TCRdb's version contains in-frame clones alone and is incomplete. Among under 350,000 clones listed, 75% to 90% were seen once. Sequencing was performed on peripheral blood. The receptors come from a man aged 60-69 years who had recovered from COVID-19.

This clone appeared once. V gene TRBV6-6 combines with J gene TRBJ2-3, with a weak D call TRBD2 (6 bases). The CDR3 length is 16 residues. V dropped 3 bases and J dropped 2 bases, with 15 bases sitting between them. CDR1 MNHNY and CDR2 SVGAGI come from the germline V gene (reference sequence). CDR3 bases: TGTGCCAGCAGTTATACTGGACTAATATTCACAGATACGCAGTATTTT. Protein: CASSYTGLIFTDTQYF.

The J gene is TRBJ1-5, the V gene TRBV19, with TRBD1 matching over 7 bases. This CDR3 has 16 amino acids. The junction had 8 bases not matched to a gene; V was cut back by 4 bases and J by 2 bases. Germline CDR1 and CDR2: LNHDA and SQIVND (reference sequence). The CDR3 sequence: CASSTILQGGNQPQHF. The CDR3 DNA reads as TGTGCCAGTAGTACTATTTTGCAGGGGGGCAATCAGCCCCAGCATTTT.

This chain connects TRBV19 to TRBJ1-1; 8 positions match TRBD1. Germline CDR1 reads LNHDA; CDR2 reads SQIVND (reference sequence). The CDR3 sequence is 15 residues long. The V gene end was trimmed by 4 bases and the J gene end by 2 bases; junction bases not matched to a gene: 6. For the CDR3, the DNA is TGTGCCAGTAGTACTCCAGGGGGCAGTAACACTGAAGCTTTCTTT. Its translation: CASSTPGGSNTEAFF.

The chain has TRBV5-4 and TRBJ1-4, with D unresolved. The CDR3 is 13 residues long. Germline values: CDR1 SGHNT, CDR2 YYREEE (reference sequence). Trimming took off 0 bases at V and 3 bases at J, with 3 bases between the two ends. CDR3 sequence: CASSLGANEKLFF. As DNA, the CDR3 is TGTGCCAGCAGCTTGGGAGCTAATGAAAAACTGTTTTTT.

This clone was detected only once. The rearrangement joins TRBV2 to TRBJ2-1; possible D gene TRBD2, 6 bases. V was trimmed by 6 bases and J by 0 bases, leaving 15 bases between them. This CDR3 region has 16 residues. CDR1 is SNHLY and CDR2 is FYNNEI in the germline V gene. DNA of the CDR3: TGTGCCAGCAGGGGAGGACTGCCGATCTCCTACAATGAGCAGTTCTTC. This translates into CASRGGLPISYNEQFF.

This clone is a singleton in its sample. V and J are TRBV3-1 (or the pseudogene TRBV3-2) and TRBJ2-7; 13 bases fit TRBD2. Germline V gene lookup returns CDR1 LGHDT and CDR2 YNNKEL (reference sequence). Germline trimming cut 4 bases from V and 6 bases from J; bases unmatched to any gene: 6. This CDR3 spans 15 amino acids. CDR3 in DNA: TGTGCCAGCAGCCCTGGACTAGCGGGAGTTGGCGAGCAGTACTTC. Protein: CASSPGLAGVGEQYF.

The chain links TRBV5-4 to TRBJ2-5; 10 positions agree with TRBD2. CDR3 size: 15 residues. CDR1 and CDR2 (germline): SGHNT, YYREEE (reference sequence). Germline trimming cut 4 bases from V and 4 bases from J; bases unmatched to any gene: 7. In DNA, the CDR3 is TGTGCCAGCAGCCACATAGCGGGAGGTGGAGAGACCCAGTACTTC. The encoded protein is CASSHIAGGGETQYF.

This clone has only a few counts. This chain connects TRBV30 to TRBJ1-1, with D tentatively TRBD1 (5 bases). Germline loops: CDR1 GTSNPN, CDR2 SVGIG (reference sequence). The CDR3 contains 13 residues. V dropped 1 base and J dropped 4 bases, with 10 bases sitting between them. The CDR3, as DNA: TGTGCCTGGAGTGGGCAGGGAGGCACTGAAGCTTTCTTT. This encodes CAWSGQGGTEAFF.

The V and J genes are TRBV6-5 and TRBJ1-6; D not resolved. The CDR3 is 14 residues long. V lost 6 bases and J lost 13, with 19 bases in between. Germline assignment: CDR1 MNHEY and CDR2 SVGAGI. CDR3 loop: CASSNPGFPRPLHF. CDR3 DNA: TGTGCCAGCAGCAATCCGGGATTTCCCAGGCCCCTCCACTTT.

The rearrangement uses TRBV5-4 and TRBJ2-6; D is uncertain. The germline gives CDR1 SGHNT, CDR2 YYREEE (reference sequence). The CDR3 is made up of 16 amino acids. The V end lost 0 bases, the J end lost 0 bases, and 7 bases lay between the germline ends. The CDR3 loop is CASSLGGTSGANVLTF. Here the CDR3 DNA reads TGTGCCAGCAGCTTGGGCGGAACCTCTGGGGCCAACGTCCTGACTTTC.

This clone has only one observation. This sequence joins TRBV28 and TRBJ2-6; maybe TRBD2 (6 bases). Germline V gives CDR1 MDHEN, CDR2 SYDVKM. There are 15 residues in the CDR3. V was pared by 6 bases and J by 0 bases, with 9 bases between. CDR3 in DNA: TGTGCCAGCAGAGACGGGGGCTCTGGGGCCAACGTCCTGACTTTC. This codes for CASRDGGSGANVLTF.

For the CDR3, the DNA is TGTGCCACCAGTGATTGGGGACAGGACTATGGCTACACCTTC. It specifies CATSDWGQDYGYTF. This chain uses TRBV24-1 with TRBJ1-2, with 8 bases fitting TRBD1. Germline V CDR1 and CDR2: KGHDR, SFDVKD. Germline trimming cut 2 bases from V and 3 bases from J; bases unmatched to any gene: 1. The CDR3 loop spans 14 amino acids.

The genes are TRBV4-1 and TRBJ1-6, with 7 nucleotides matching TRBD1. Germline lookup yields CDR1 MGHRA and CDR2 YSYEKL. Trimming cost V 6 bases and J 8 bases; bases outside gene matches: 13. CDR3 length: 16 residues. CDR3 protein: CASRPLQGQSYSPLHF. CDR3 sequence (DNA): TGCGCCAGCAGGCCCCTTCAGGGACAGAGTTATTCACCCCTCCACTTT.

The chain has TRBV27 and TRBJ2-1; D might be TRBD1 (8 bases). The V gene lost 6 bases and the J gene lost 2 bases, with 20 bases spanning the gap. Germline CDR1 reads MNHEY; CDR2 reads SMNVEV (reference sequence). This CDR3 has 17 amino acids. Written as DNA, the CDR3 is TGTGCCAGCAGGAAAGGGGGGGGACAGGTCACCTACAATGAGCAGTTCTTC. Protein sequence: CASRKGGGQVTYNEQFF.

This sequence joins TRBV19 and TRBJ1-1; D remains unclear. The CDR3 extends over 12 amino acids. CDR1 LNHDA and CDR2 SQIVND come from the germline V gene (reference sequence). Deletions cut 2 bases from V and 6 bases from J, with 7 bases between. Written as DNA, the CDR3 is TGTGCCAGTAGTATACGGGGTGCTGAAGCTTTCTTT. Its protein is CASSIRGAEAFF.

V and J are TRBV30 and TRBJ2-7, with D possibly matching TRBD1 (5 bases). The V end was cut by 3 bases, the J end by 4 bases, with 10 bases between. This CDR3 contains 12 residues. The germline V gene encodes CDR1 GTSNPN and CDR2 SVGIG (reference sequence). The CDR3 sequence: CAWRFTGYEQYF. CDR3 nucleotide sequence: TGTGCCTGGAGATTCACAGGTTACGAGCAGTACTTC.

This rearrangement joins TRBV28 to TRBJ2-5; a weak D match, TRBD1 (8 bases). Trimming shortened V by 5 bases and J by 5 bases, and 15 bases separated the two germline ends. Per the germline V gene, CDR1 is MDHEN and CDR2 is SYDVKM. The CDR3 is made up of 14 amino acids. CDR3 sequence reads: CASSTTGGGETQYF. CDR3 nucleotide sequence: TGTGCCAGCAGTACAACAGGGGGGGGTGAGACCCAGTACTTC.

This chain connects TRBV27 to TRBJ2-2, with D perhaps TRBD2 (6 bases). The CDR3 contains 14 residues. Germline V gives CDR1 MNHEY, CDR2 SMNVEV (reference sequence). Trimming took 4 bases from V and 3 from J, leaving 9 bases between them. Here the CDR3 DNA reads TGTGCCAGCAGTTGGGAGGTTGACACCGGGGAGCTGTTTTTT. This translates into CASSWEVDTGELFF.

J is TRBJ2-1 and V is TRBV5-4, with a possible D match to TRBD1 (8 bases). V was pared by 1 base and J by 6 bases, with 23 bases between. Germline values: CDR1 SGHNT, CDR2 YYREEE (reference sequence). This CDR3 comprises 18 residues. DNA for the CDR3: TGTGCCAGCAGCTTGTACCGGCTCGGACAGGGAGGGACCAATGAGCAGTTCTTC. This gives the protein CASSLYRLGQGGTNEQFF.

The V and J genes are TRBV30 and TRBJ1-1; 8 bases map to TRBD1. V trimming: 5 bases; J trimming: 0 bases; junction bases outside the gene matches: 5. The CDR3 covers 14 residues. The germline gives CDR1 GTSNPN, CDR2 SVGIG (reference sequence). Here the CDR3 reads CAWARQGMNTEAFF. CDR3 sequence (DNA): TGTGCCTGGGCAAGACAGGGGATGAACACTGAAGCTTTCTTT.

V usage is TRBV18 and J usage is TRBJ1-2, with a weak D call TRBD1 (6 bases). Germline V lookup: CDR1 KGHSH, CDR2 LQKENI. This CDR3 is 15 amino acids long. Trimming shortened V by 3 bases and J by 5 bases, and 16 bases separated the two germline ends. CDR3 amino acids: CASSPRGTADYGYTF. CDR3 DNA sequence: TGTGCCAGCTCACCTAGGGGGACCGCGGATTATGGCTACACCTTC.